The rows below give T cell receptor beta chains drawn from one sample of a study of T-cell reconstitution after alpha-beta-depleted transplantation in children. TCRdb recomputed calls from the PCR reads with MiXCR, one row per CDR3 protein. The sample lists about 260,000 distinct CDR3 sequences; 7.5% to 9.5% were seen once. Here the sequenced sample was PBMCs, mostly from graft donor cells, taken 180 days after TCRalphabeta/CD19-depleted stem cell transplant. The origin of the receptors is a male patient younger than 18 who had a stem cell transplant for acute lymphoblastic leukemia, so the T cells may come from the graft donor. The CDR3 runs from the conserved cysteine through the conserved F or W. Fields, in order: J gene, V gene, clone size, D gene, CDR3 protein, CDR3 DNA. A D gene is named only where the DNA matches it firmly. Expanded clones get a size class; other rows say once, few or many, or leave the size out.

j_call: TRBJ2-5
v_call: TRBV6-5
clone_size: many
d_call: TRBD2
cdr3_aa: CASSYSGGKETQYF
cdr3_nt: TGTGCCAGCAGTTACTCGGGGGGGAAAGAGACCCAGTACTTC

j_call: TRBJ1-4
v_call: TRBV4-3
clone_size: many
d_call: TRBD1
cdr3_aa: CASSLGQGTNEKLFF
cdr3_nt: TGCGCCAGCAGCCTTGGACAGGGAACTAATGAAAAACTGTTTTTT

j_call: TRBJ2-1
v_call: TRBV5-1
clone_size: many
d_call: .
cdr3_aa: CASSLEPGHEQFF
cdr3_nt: TGCGCCAGCAGCTTGGAACCAGGCCATGAGCAGTTCTTC

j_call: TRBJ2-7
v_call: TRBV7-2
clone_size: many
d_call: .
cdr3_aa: CASSLDGTQYEQYF
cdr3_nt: TGTGCCAGCAGCTTAGACGGGACTCAATACGAGCAGTACTTC

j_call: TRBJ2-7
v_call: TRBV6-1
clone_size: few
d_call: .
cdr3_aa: CASSGLLTYEQYF
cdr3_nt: TGTGCCAGCAGTGGGCTGTTAACCTACGAGCAGTACTTC

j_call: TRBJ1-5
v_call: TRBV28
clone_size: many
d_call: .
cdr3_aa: CASSFKARGFNQPQHF
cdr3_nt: TGTGCCAGCAGTTTCAAGGCTAGGGGGTTTAATCAGCCCCAGCATTTT

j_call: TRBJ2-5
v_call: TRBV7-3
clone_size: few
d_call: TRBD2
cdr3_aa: CASSYSGGLRETQYF
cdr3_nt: TGTGCCAGCAGCTATAGCGGGGGTCTGCGAGAGACCCAGTACTTC

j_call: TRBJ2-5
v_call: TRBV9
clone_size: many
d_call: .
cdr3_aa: CASSPKEPQETQYF
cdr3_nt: TGTGCCAGCAGCCCGAAGGAGCCCCAAGAGACCCAGTACTTC

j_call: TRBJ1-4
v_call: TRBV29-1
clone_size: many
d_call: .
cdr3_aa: CSVRRNNEKLFF
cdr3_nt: TGCAGCGTCCGACGGAATAATGAAAAACTGTTTTTT

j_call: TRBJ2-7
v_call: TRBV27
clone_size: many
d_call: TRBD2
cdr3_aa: CASSWEGSYEQYF
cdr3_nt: TGTGCCAGCAGTTGGGAGGGCAGTTACGAGCAGTACTTC

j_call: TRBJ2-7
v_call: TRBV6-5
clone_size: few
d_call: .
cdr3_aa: CASSYDWGADEQYF
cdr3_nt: TGTGCCAGCAGTTACGATTGGGGGGCCGATGAGCAGTACTTC

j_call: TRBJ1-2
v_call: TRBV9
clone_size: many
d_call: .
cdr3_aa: CASSDWVDGYTF
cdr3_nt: TGTGCCAGCAGTGACTGGGTAGACGGCTACACCTTC

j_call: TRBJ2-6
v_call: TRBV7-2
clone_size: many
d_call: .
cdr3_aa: CASSLANRGANVLTF
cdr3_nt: TGTGCCAGCAGCTTAGCTAACAGGGGGGCCAACGTCCTGACTTTC

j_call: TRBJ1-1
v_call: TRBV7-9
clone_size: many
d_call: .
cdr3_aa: CASSLASGDEAFF
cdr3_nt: TGTGCCAGCAGCTTAGCGTCTGGGGATGAAGCTTTCTTT

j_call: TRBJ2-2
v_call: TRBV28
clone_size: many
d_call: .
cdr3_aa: CASSFGGVGPGELFF
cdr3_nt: TGTGCCAGCAGTTTCGGGGGAGTGGGACCCGGGGAGCTGTTTTTT

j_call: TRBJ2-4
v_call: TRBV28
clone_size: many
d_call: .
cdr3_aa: CASSRASKNIQYF
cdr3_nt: TGTGCCAGCAGTCGGGCCTCCAAAAACATTCAGTACTTC

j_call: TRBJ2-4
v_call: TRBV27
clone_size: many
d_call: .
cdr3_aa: CASRPDRSGAKNIQYF
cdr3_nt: TGTGCCAGCAGGCCAGACAGGTCGGGAGCCAAAAACATTCAGTACTTC

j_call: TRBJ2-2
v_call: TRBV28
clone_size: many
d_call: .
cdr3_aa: CASSFLSSRTGELFF
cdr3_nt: TGTGCCAGCAGTTTTTTGTCTAGCCGCACCGGGGAGCTGTTTTTT

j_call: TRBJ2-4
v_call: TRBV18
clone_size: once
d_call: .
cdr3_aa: CASSPGQGKAKNIQYF
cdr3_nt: TGTGCCAGCTCACCAGGTCAGGGGAAGGCCAAAAACATTCAGTACTTC

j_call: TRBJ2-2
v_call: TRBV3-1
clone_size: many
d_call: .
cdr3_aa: CASSQDNFGELFF
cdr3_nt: TGTGCCAGCAGCCAAGATAACTTCGGGGAGCTGTTTTTT

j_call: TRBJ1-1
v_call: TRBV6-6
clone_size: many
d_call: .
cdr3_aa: CASSRLNTEAFF
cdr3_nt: TGTGCCAGCAGCCGGTTGAACACTGAAGCTTTCTTT

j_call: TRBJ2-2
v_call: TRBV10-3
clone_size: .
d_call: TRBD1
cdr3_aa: CATRLGRDRDQVGELFF
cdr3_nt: TGTGCCACCCGACTTGGCCGGGACAGGGATCAAGTCGGGGAGCTGTTTTTT